This T cell receptor beta chain was captured by sequencing in a study of T-cell memory formation after mild COVID-19 (TCRdb year 2021). Turning to the overall study: Most TCR sequence clusters were specific to one of the two donors. The cohort was made up of two young adult volunteers, one female and one male, who were previously healthy. In a couple of donors, T-cell clones that expanded and contracted after mild COVID-19 were followed by sequencing TCRalpha and TCRbeta repertoires longitudinally. Results and caveats for the whole study, not just this receptor: Contracting CD4+ clones were found mainly in CM and EM memory subsets, while CD8+ clones were enriched in EMRA. The second-wave clones that peaked on day 37 were not confirmed to be SARS-CoV-2 specific. The study covered only a couple of mild cases, and larger cohorts including severe cases with pre-infection samples were considered necessary. Clones contracting from day 15 to 85 had balanced CD4/CD8 phenotypes, while a second wave expanding from day 15 to 37 was biased towards CD4+. The detection of some responding clones in pre-infection memory suggests that pre-existing cross-reactive memory T cells joined the SARS-CoV-2 response.

Ficoll-Paque density gradient centrifugation was the method used to isolate PBMCs. TCRdb lists the instrument as Illumina NovaSeq 6000. TCRalpha and TCRbeta cDNA libraries were built by 5'RACE with constant-segment primers, adding sample barcodes and unique molecular identifiers. Trizol reagent was used to extract RNA from every sample. The libraries were amplified in two PCR steps, and the second step added a second sample barcode and Illumina TruSeq adapters. Sequencing of the libraries was done on an Illumina NovaSeq, producing 2 x 150 bp paired-end reads. On the authors' methods: The reads were demultiplexed and collapsed into UMI-guided consensus sequences using migec v1.2.7. Using mixcr v2.1.11, UMI consensuses were aligned to TRA and TRB V and J templates and then assembled into clonotypes. Expanded or contracted clonotypes were those called significant by both edgeR and NoisET, with noise models trained on biological replicates. For edgeR calls, the cutoffs were a false discovery rate-adjusted p below 0.01 and a log2 fold-change threshold of 1. As an exploratory analysis of dynamics, max-normalized trajectories of the 1000 most abundant clonotypes were examined with PCA combined with hierarchical clustering. Separately sequenced CD4+ and CD8+ repertoires were used to assign the CD4 or CD8 phenotype of responding clones. TCRdb handled the public reads itself, with Q25 trimming in fastp and clone calling in MiXCR, and kept productive beta chains. Rows matching on CDR3 protein sequence are summarized as one entry with the most common DNA and genes. The V and J calls were not made by the authors but by TCRdb's processing. For this sample there are fewer than 550,000 distinct CDR3 sequences; around 20% appear just once. Jointly, the top ten make up around 9.2% of the sample.

As regards this clonotype: What antigen it recognizes has not been identified. Base qualities were left out, and no much larger clone turns up one base away.

V ends up 5 bases short and J 5 bases short, with an unmatched junction base count of 9. CDR1 SSHAT and CDR2 FNYEAQ are derived from the germline V gene (reference sequence). The CDR3 sequence holds 15 residues, the cysteine and phenylalanine included. The retained sequence is limited to the CDR3, 45 bases, with the frame set at the first base. The receptor comes from an adult woman who had mild COVID-19 (a few samples of this study predate the infection). The sample titles of this study are shuffled in the database, so cell type and time point are left out; the donor was told from shared clones. In this chain, TRBV7-7 is recombined with TRBJ2-7; the junction holds 10 bases that match TRBD1. Sequencing was carried out using PBMCs or a T cell subset sorted from them (not recorded which). CDR3 sequence: CASSPGGGTGDEQYF. DNA sequence: TGTGCCAGCAGCCCTGGAGGGGGGACAGGGGACGAGCAGTACTTC.